A selection of T cell receptor beta chains follows, all from one sample in a study of T cell responses to AZD1222 COVID-19 vaccine. This table comes from immunoSEQ multiplex PCR, and its TCRdb copy is limited to in-frame clones, with some not included. The sample lists about 120,000 clones, about 93% occurring once. The sequences come from peripheral blood, collected 28 days after the second AZD1222 dose. Source of these receptors: an adult who received the AZD1222 COVID-19 vaccine. Both conserved end residues are part of each CDR3. Each record gives: D gene, J gene, clone size, V gene, CDR3 DNA, CDR3 protein. The D gene is left open where the match is weak. The listing skips clone size in some rows; elsewhere it reads once, few, many or a size class.

NA,TRBJ2-2,NA,TRBV2,TGTGCCAGCCGCCTGGAGAGGACCGGGGAGCTGTTTTTT,CASRLERTGELFF
NA,TRBJ2-7,NA,TRBV29-1,TGCAGCGCCGTAGGTGGACTTGACTCCTACGAGCAGTACTTC,CSAVGGLDSYEQYF
NA,TRBJ2-3,NA,TRBV7-6,TGTGCCAGCAGCTTCCCGGACAGTAGCACAGATACGCAGTATTTT,CASSFPDSSTDTQYF
TRBD1,TRBJ1-1,NA,TRBV19,TGTGCCAGTAGTGACAGGGGGAACACTGAAGCTTTCTTT,CASSDRGNTEAFF
TRBD2,TRBJ2-7,once,TRBV23-1,TGCGCCAGCGGGAGGAGGACTAGCGGGATCTACGAGCAGTACTTC,CASGRRTSGIYEQYF
NA,TRBJ1-2,NA,TRBV5-3,TGTGCCAGAAGCTTGTATTGGGGAGATGGCTACACCTTC,CARSLYWGDGYTF
TRBD2,TRBJ2-2,NA,TRBV5-6,TGTGCCAGCAGCTGGGGACTAGCGGGGTCCACCGGGGAGCTGTTTTTT,CASSWGLAGSTGELFF
NA,TRBJ2-5,NA,TRBV29-1,TGCAGCGTCGGGGTGGCTGGAGAGACCCAGTACTTC,CSVGVAGETQYF
NA,TRBJ1-4,NA,TRBV7-6,TGTGCCAGCAGCTTAGCGTTCCAGACGGTGCCAACTAATGAAAAACTGTTTTTT,CASSLAFQTVPTNEKLFF
NA,TRBJ1-2,NA,TRBV2,TGTGCCAGCAGTCCCCCCCTCGGCGAGGGCACCTTC,CASSPPLGEGTF
NA,TRBJ1-1,NA,TRBV10-3,TGTGCCATCAGTGACAGGGGAAACACTGAAGCTTTCTTT,CAISDRGNTEAFF
NA,TRBJ1-6,NA,TRBV4-3,TGCGCCAGCAGCCAAGACTTGGCAGGGCTACATTCACCCCTCCACTTT,CASSQDLAGLHSPLHF
NA,TRBJ2-3,NA,TRBV19,TGTGCCAGTCAACAAGAGGGGGTTACAGATACGCAGTATTTT,CASQQEGVTDTQYF
TRBD2,TRBJ2-3,NA,TRBV3-1/TRBV3-2,TGTGCCAGCAGCCAAGACCCTAGCGGGTTCACAGATACGCAGTATTTT,CASSQDPSGFTDTQYF
TRBD1,TRBJ1-1,once,TRBV9,TGTGCCAGCAGCGAGCGACAGGGGGCGGAAGCTTTCTTT,CASSERQGAEAFF
NA,TRBJ1-1,NA,TRBV5-1,TGCGCCAGCAAAGAATGGATGAACACTGAAGCTTTCTTT,CASKEWMNTEAFF